The next 15 T cell receptor beta chains were all read from a single sample in a study of cytomegalovirus exposure and HLA in healthy donors. 13 Jbeta primers and 60 Vbeta primers were used for the PCR. Sequencing was performed with immunoSEQ multiplex PCR; in TCRdb, only in-frame clones are kept and a portion is missing. The repertoire includes 160,000 or so clones, around 77% of them detected once, and about 2.4% sits in the top ten. The material sequenced was PBMCs. These receptors were collected from a man in his sixties in good health and CMV-seronegative.

This rearrangement joins TRBV6-6 to TRBJ1-1; 7 bases fit TRBD1. Looked up from germline, CDR1 is MNHNY and CDR2 is SVGAGI (reference sequence). The CDR3 sequence is 13 residues long. J was trimmed by 7 bases and V by 2 bases; bases with no gene match: 4. DNA of the CDR3: TGTGCCAGCAGTTACACGGACAGGATTGAAGCTTTCTTT. Translation gives CASSYTDRIEAFF.

The CDR3 loop is CASNLIAGGEVGNIQYF. As DNA, the CDR3 is TGTGCCAGCAACCTTATAGCGGGAGGGGAAGTGGGAAACATTCAGTACTTC. The gene calls are TRBV7-9 and TRBJ2-4, with 11 bases matching TRBD2. Germline CDR1 SEHNR, CDR2 FQNEAQ (reference sequence). Trimming at V came to 7 bases and at J to 6 bases, leaving 14 bases not matched to a gene. CDR3 length equals 17 residues.

The chain has TRBV11-2 and TRBJ1-4; TRBD1 might be the D (5 bases). In germline, CDR1 is SGHAT, CDR2 FQNNGV. Trimming pared 5 bases from V and 8 bases from J, leaving 21 bases between. The CDR3 sequence is 16 residues long. In nucleotides, the CDR3 is TGTGCCAGCAGCCCACGCGGGGTGAACCGGGGGGAAAAACTGTTTTTT. It encodes CASSPRGVNRGEKLFF.

This clone has a single count. The V call is TRBV4-1, the J call TRBJ1-4, with a possible D match to TRBD1 (6 bases). Germline-derived CDR1 and CDR2 are MGHRA and YSYEKL. CDR3 length: 20 amino acids. V shed 2 bases and J shed 0 bases, with 22 bases lying between them. As DNA, the CDR3 is TGCGCCAGCAGCCAACTCACCGGACAGCCTCAGACCTCAACTAATGAAAAACTGTTTTTT. Translation: CASSQLTGQPQTSTNEKLFF.

The CDR3 nucleotides are TGTGCCAGTAGTATCCTCGGGACAAGGATGAACACTGAAGCTTTCTTT. This gives the protein CASSILGTRMNTEAFF. The J gene is TRBJ1-1, the V gene TRBV19; weak D call: TRBD1 (6 bases). The V end was cut by 3 bases, the J end by 0 bases, with 14 bases between. This CDR3 is 16 amino acids long. Per germline, CDR1 LNHDA and CDR2 SQIVND (reference sequence).

This sequence joins TRBV19 and TRBJ1-2; possible D gene TRBD1, 6 bases. CDR1 LNHDA and CDR2 SQIVND come from the germline V gene (reference sequence). The CDR3 totals 13 residues. The V end was cut by 0 bases, the J end by 7 bases, with 9 bases between. Here the CDR3 reads CASSIDGTTGYTF. The CDR3 nucleotides are TGTGCCAGTAGTATAGATGGGACAACTGGCTACACCTTC.

The rearrangement uses TRBV5-6 and TRBJ1-6; D is unresolved. V was pared by 0 bases and J by 2 bases, with 9 bases between. The CDR3 consists of 16 residues. Germline loops: CDR1 SGHDT, CDR2 YYEEEE. The CDR3 region is CASSLGPSTYNSPLHF. The CDR3, as DNA: TGTGCCAGCAGCTTGGGGCCGTCAACCTATAATTCACCCCTCCACTTT.

This chain joins TRBV19 and TRBJ2-3, with D hard to call. CDR1 LNHDA and CDR2 SQIVND come from the germline V gene (reference sequence). There are 13 residues in the CDR3. V lost 6 bases, J lost 2 bases, and 9 bases lay in between. The CDR3 coding sequence is TGTGCCAGTAGGGAGAGGTCCACAGATACGCAGTATTTT. It encodes CASRERSTDTQYF.

The chain uses TRBV7-9 and TRBJ2-1; 7 positions agree with TRBD2. CDR3 length equals 13 residues. V lost 3 bases, J lost 10 bases, and 6 bases stayed unmatched. CDR1 is SEHNR, CDR2 FQNEAQ, per germline (reference sequence). This CDR3 reads CASSFVSGKEQFF. The CDR3 DNA reads as TGTGCCAGCAGCTTTGTCAGCGGGAAAGAGCAGTTCTTC. Together with reference TRBV7-9 and TRBJ2-1, the CDR3 gives the full variable domain: DTGVSQNPRHKITKRGQNVTFRCDPISEHNRLYWYRQTLGQGPEFLTYFQNEAQLEKSRLLSDRFSAERPKGSFSTLEIQRTEQGDSAMYLCASSFVSGKEQFFGPGTRLTVL.

This clone was counted a few times. The V and J genes are TRBV6-5 and TRBJ2-2; D possibly corresponds to TRBD1 (5 bases). V lost 5 bases and J 6 bases, leaving 16 bases between the germline ends. There are 15 residues in the CDR3. Germline V gene lookup returns CDR1 MNHEY and CDR2 SVGAGI. Here the CDR3 DNA reads TGTGCCAGCAGTAGAGCGTCTCAGGGATCCGGGGAGCTGTTTTTT. Translated, it gives CASSRASQGSGELFF.

The chain is built from TRBV7-9 and TRBJ1-4, with TRBD1 as a possible D gene (5 bases). Per the germline V gene, CDR1 is SEHNR and CDR2 is FQNEAQ (reference sequence). This CDR3 has 19 residues. Trimming left V 1 base short and J 4 bases short, with 22 bases between. The CDR3 protein is CASSLVSVEHGGFNEKLFF. In DNA, the CDR3 is TGTGCCAGCAGCTTAGTTTCTGTCGAACACGGGGGATTTAATGAAAAACTGTTTTTT. The full variable domain, rest sourced from reference TRBV7-9 and TRBJ1-4, is DTGVSQNPRHKITKRGQNVTFRCDPISEHNRLYWYRQTLGQGPEFLTYFQNEAQLEKSRLLSDRFSAERPKGSFSTLEIQRTEQGDSAMYLCASSLVSVEHGGFNEKLFFGSGTQLSVL.

The chain has TRBV7-9 and TRBJ2-6; TRBD1 might be the D (6 bases). V was trimmed by 3 bases and J by 2 bases, leaving 14 bases between them. The germline V gene encodes CDR1 SEHNR and CDR2 FQNEAQ (reference sequence). The CDR3 spans 17 residues. CDR3 coding DNA: TGTGCCAGCAGCTTGATAGGGGACACGCCTGGGGCCAACGTCCTGACTTTC. Residues: CASSLIGDTPGANVLTF.

The rearrangement links TRBV28 to TRBJ2-7; 11 nucleotides line up with TRBD2. CDR3 length equals 14 residues. V gave up 5 bases and J gave up 2 bases; unmatched junction bases: 2. Germline V gene sequence: CDR1 MDHEN, CDR2 SYDVKM. CDR3 DNA: TGTGCCAGCAGTCGACTAGCGGGAACCTACGAGCAGTACTTC. Its protein is CASSRLAGTYEQYF.

The chain combines TRBV10-1 with TRBJ1-5; 8 bases line up with TRBD1. The J segment lost 5 bases and the V segment lost 6 bases, leaving 9 bases of the junction unmatched. The CDR3 runs to 15 residues. The germline V gene has CDR1 WNHNN and CDR2 SYGVQD (reference sequence). The CDR3 here is CASRYNRGEDQPQHF. Here the CDR3 DNA reads TGCGCCAGCAGATACAACAGGGGGGAAGATCAGCCCCAGCATTTT.

The V call is TRBV29-1, the J call TRBJ1-1; 7 nucleotides agree with TRBD1. CDR3 length: 14 residues. The germline CDR1 and CDR2 sequences are SQVTM and ANQGSEA. The V gene end was trimmed by 5 bases and the J gene end by 0 bases; junction bases not matched to a gene: 6. The CDR3: CSVKDRLLNTEAFF. As DNA, the CDR3 is TGCAGCGTTAAGGACAGGCTACTGAACACTGAAGCTTTCTTT.